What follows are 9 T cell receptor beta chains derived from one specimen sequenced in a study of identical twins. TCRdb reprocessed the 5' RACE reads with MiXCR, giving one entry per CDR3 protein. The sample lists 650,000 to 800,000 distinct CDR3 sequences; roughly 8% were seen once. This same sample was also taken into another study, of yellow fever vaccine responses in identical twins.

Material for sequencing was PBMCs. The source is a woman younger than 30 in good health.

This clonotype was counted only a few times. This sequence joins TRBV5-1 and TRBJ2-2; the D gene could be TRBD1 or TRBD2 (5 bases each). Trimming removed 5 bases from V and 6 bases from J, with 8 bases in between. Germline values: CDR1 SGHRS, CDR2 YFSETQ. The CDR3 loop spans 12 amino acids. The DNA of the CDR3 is TGCGCCAGCAGGGGGACGGCCGGGGAGCTGTTTTTT. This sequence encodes CASRGTAGELFF.

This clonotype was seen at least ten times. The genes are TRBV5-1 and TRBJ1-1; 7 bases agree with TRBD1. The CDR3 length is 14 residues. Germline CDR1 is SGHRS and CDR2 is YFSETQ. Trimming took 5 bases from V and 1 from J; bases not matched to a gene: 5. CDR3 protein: CASSFGTANTEAFF. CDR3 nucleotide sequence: TGCGCCAGCAGTTTCGGGACAGCGAACACTGAAGCTTTCTTT. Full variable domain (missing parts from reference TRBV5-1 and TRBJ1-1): KAGVTQTPRYLIKTRGQQVTLSCSPISGHRSVSWYQQTPGQGLQFLFEYFSETQRNKGNFPGRFSGRQFSNSRSEMNVSTLELGDSALYLCASSFGTANTEAFFGQGTRLTVV.

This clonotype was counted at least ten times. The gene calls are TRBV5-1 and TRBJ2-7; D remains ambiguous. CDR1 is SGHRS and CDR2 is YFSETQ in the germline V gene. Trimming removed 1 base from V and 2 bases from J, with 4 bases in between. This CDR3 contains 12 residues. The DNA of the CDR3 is TGCGCCAGCAGCTTGTTGCCCTACGAGCAGTACTTC. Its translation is CASSLLPYEQYF.

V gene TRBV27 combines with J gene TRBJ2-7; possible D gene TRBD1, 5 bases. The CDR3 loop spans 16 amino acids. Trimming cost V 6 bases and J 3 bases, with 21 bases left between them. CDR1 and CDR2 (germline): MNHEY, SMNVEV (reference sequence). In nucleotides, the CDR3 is TGTGCCAGCAGCCCAAGTGTGGGGCGGATTCTCTACGAGCAGTACTTC. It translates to CASSPSVGRILYEQYF.

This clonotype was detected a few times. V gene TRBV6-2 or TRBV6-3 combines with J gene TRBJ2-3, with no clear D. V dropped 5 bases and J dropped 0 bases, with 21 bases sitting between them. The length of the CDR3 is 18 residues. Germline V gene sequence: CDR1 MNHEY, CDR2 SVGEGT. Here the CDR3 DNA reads TGTGCCAGCAGTGCCCCGCAGGCAGGAGTTGCTAGCACAGATACGCAGTATTTT. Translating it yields CASSAPQAGVASTDTQYF.

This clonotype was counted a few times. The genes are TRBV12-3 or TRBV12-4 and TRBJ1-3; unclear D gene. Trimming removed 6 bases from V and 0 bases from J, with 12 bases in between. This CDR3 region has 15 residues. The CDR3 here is CASSLLFGSGNTIYF. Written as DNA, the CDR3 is TGTGCCAGCAGCCTTCTGTTTGGCTCTGGAAACACCATATATTTT.

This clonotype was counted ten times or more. As DNA, the CDR3 is TGTGCCAGCAGTTTTACGACAGGGGGCAGGGATACGCAGTATTTT. It encodes CASSFTTGGRDTQYF. The V gene is TRBV27, the J gene TRBJ2-3; 10 bases line up with TRBD1. V gave up 3 bases and J gave up 6 bases; unmatched junction bases: 6. Germline-derived CDR1 and CDR2 are MNHEY and SMNVEV (reference sequence). The length of the CDR3 is 15 residues.

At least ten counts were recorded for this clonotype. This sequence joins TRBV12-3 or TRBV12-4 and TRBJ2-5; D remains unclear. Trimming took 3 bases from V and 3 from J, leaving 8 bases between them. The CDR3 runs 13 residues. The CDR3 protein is CASSLSHEETQYF. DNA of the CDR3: TGTGCCAGCAGTTTGTCTCATGAAGAGACCCAGTACTTC.

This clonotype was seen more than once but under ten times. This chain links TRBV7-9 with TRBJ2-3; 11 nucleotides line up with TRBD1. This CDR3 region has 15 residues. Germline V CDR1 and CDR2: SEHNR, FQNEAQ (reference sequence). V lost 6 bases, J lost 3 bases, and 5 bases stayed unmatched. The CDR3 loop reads CASREGTGGTDTQYF. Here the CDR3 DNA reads TGTGCCAGCAGAGAAGGGACAGGGGGTACAGATACGCAGTATTTT.